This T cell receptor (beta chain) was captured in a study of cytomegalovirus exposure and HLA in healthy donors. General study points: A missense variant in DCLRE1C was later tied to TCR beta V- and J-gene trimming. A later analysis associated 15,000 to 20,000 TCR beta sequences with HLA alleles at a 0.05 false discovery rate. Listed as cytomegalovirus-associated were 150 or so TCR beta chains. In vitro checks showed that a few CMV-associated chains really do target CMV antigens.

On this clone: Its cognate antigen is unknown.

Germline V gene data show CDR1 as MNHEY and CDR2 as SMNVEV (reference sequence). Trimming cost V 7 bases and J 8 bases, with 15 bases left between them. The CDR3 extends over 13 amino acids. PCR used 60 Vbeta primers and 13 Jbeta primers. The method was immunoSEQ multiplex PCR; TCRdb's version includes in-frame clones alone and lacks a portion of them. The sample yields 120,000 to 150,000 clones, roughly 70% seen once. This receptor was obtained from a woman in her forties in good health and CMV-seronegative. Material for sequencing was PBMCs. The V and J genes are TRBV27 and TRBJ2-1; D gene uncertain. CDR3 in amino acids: CASTPLGSHEQFF. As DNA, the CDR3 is TGTGCCAGCACCCCTTTGGGTAGCCATGAGCAGTTCTTC.